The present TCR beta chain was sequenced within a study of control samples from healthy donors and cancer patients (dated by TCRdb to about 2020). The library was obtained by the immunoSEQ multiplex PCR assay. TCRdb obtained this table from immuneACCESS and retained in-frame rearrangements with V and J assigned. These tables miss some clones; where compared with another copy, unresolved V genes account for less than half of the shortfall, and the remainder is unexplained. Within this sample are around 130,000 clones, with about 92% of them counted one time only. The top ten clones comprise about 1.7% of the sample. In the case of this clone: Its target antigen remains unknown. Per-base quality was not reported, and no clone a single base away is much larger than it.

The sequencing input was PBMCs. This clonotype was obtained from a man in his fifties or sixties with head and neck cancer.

CDR3 sequence: CAWSVLPGAYHGYTF. The bases are TGTGCCTGGAGTGTTCTCCCAGGGGCATACCATGGCTACACCTTC. The sequence links TRBV30 to TRBJ1-2, with TRBD1 as a weak D call on 6 bases. Trimming at the junction amounts to 0 bases on V and 6 bases on J, and the germline ends lie 17 bases apart. Counted from cysteine to phenylalanine, this CDR3 has 15 amino acids. Left in the record is the CDR3 DNA by itself, 45 bases read in frame from the first base. In the germline V gene (reference sequence), CDR1 corresponds to GTSNPN and CDR2 to SVGIG.